The 13 T cell receptor beta chains given below trace back to one sample, sequenced in a study of blood T cell repertoires in COVID-19. Assay used: immunoSEQ multiplex PCR; TCRdb lists only in-frame clones, some missing. The sample has about 410,000 clones, approximately 89% seen once. The specimen was PBMCs or T cells enriched from blood (not recorded which). The receptors shown here come from a young woman who had recovered from COVID-19.

The chain couples TRBV29-1 to TRBJ2-1, with D possibly matching TRBD1 (7 bases). This CDR3 contains 15 residues. CDR1 SQVTM and CDR2 ANQGSEA come from the germline V gene. V was clipped by 4 bases and J by 4 bases, with 17 bases between them. CDR3 sequence (DNA): TGCAGCGTTGTAAGGGGGGACAGCAGATACAATGAGCAGTTCTTC. Its translation: CSVVRGDSRYNEQFF.

Notes on this clone: The sample carries other DNA sequences with the same CDR3. V and J are TRBV6-5 and TRBJ1-5; D is undetermined. V lost 0 bases to trimming and J lost 4 bases, with 4 bases between them. The CDR3 runs to 13 residues. Germline lookup yields CDR1 MNHEY and CDR2 SVGAGI. CDR3 protein: CASSYSSNQPQHF. Here the CDR3 DNA reads TGTGCCAGCAGTTACTCCTCGAATCAGCCCCAGCATTTT.

This chain uses TRBV30 with TRBJ1-5, with a tentative D call TRBD1 (5 bases). V lost 0 bases to trimming and J lost 4 bases, with 10 bases between them. CDR3 length equals 14 residues. CDR1 is GTSNPN, CDR2 SVGIG, per germline (reference sequence). CDR3 nucleotide sequence: TGTGCCTGGAGTGTACAGCAGGGTAATCAGCCCCAGCATTTT. It is translated as CAWSVQQGNQPQHF.

The chain links TRBV19 to TRBJ2-3; 9 nucleotides match TRBD1. Unmatched junction bases numbered 16, after V lost 5 bases and J lost 1 base. The CDR3 runs 19 residues. Germline CDR1 reads LNHDA; CDR2 reads SQIVND (reference sequence). This chain's CDR3 is CASSRDPDRGDRGTDTQYF. DNA for the CDR3: TGTGCCAGTAGTCGGGACCCGGATCGGGGGGACAGGGGCACAGATACGCAGTATTTT.

The rearrangement uses TRBV9 and TRBJ2-7, with 10 positions matching TRBD1. CDR3 length: 13 residues. J lost 7 bases, V lost 3 bases, and 4 bases had no gene match. The germline CDR1 and CDR2 sequences are SGDLS and YYNGEE. CDR3 sequence reads: CASSAGTGVEQYF. As DNA, the CDR3 is TGTGCCAGCAGCGCAGGGACAGGGGTTGAGCAGTACTTC.

This chain links TRBV24-1 with TRBJ1-2; D unclear. V dropped 5 bases and J dropped 7 bases, with 13 bases sitting between them. The CDR3 loop spans 13 amino acids. Germline lookup yields CDR1 KGHDR and CDR2 SFDVKD. Written as DNA, the CDR3 is TGTGCCACCAGTGCTGGAGCGACTCGTGGCTACACCTTC. This gives the protein CATSAGATRGYTF.

The chain combines TRBV6-1 with TRBJ2-5; 8 bases agree with TRBD2. CDR3 length: 16 amino acids. Germline V gene data show CDR1 as MNHNS and CDR2 as SASEGT. The V gene end was trimmed by 4 bases and the J gene end by 4 bases; junction bases not matched to a gene: 11. The CDR3 coding sequence is TGTGCCAGCAGTGCGTCGCTAGCGGGTAGTGGAGAGACCCAGTACTTC. Translated, it gives CASSASLAGSGETQYF.

This rearrangement joins TRBV11-2 to TRBJ2-7; D might be TRBD1 (5 bases). This CDR3 has 14 amino acids. Per the germline V gene, CDR1 is SGHAT and CDR2 is FQNNGV. Trimming removed 7 bases from V and 0 bases from J, with 13 bases in between. The chain's CDR3 is CASTAGPGSYEQYF. The CDR3 DNA reads TGTGCCAGCACCGCAGGGCCCGGCTCCTACGAGCAGTACTTC.

This chain links TRBV13 with TRBJ1-4, with D hard to call. CDR1 and CDR2 from the germline V gene are PRHDT and FYEKMQ (reference sequence). The CDR3 consists of 15 residues. V gave up 5 bases and J gave up 1 base, with 11 bases separating them. The CDR3 loop reads CASSHKTKTNEKLFF. In DNA, the CDR3 is TGTGCCAGCAGCCACAAGACAAAAACTAATGAAAAACTGTTTTTT.

This clone appeared a few times. This chain uses TRBV19 with TRBJ1-2, with a possible D match to TRBD1 (6 bases). The V end lost 3 bases, the J end lost 2 bases, and 13 bases lay between the germline ends. The CDR3 contains 15 residues. Germline lookup yields CDR1 LNHDA and CDR2 SQIVND (reference sequence). The CDR3 coding sequence is TGTGCCAGTAGTATTCGGGGCAGGGGCAACTATGGCTACACCTTC. Translation gives CASSIRGRGNYGYTF.

The rearrangement links TRBV10-3 to TRBJ1-2; 7 positions agree with TRBD1. The germline V gene has CDR1 ENHRY and CDR2 SYGVKD. The CDR3 consists of 17 residues. Trimming cost V 6 bases and J 3 bases; bases outside gene matches: 16. The DNA of the CDR3 is TGTGCCATCAGGAAAGTATATTCCGGGACAGAGGACTATGGCTACACCTTC. It yields the protein CAIRKVYSGTEDYGYTF.

There are a few counts of this clone. The chain is built from TRBV6-5 and TRBJ2-3; D is perhaps TRBD1 (6 bases). The CDR3 extends over 15 amino acids. The germline gives CDR1 MNHEY, CDR2 SVGAGI. V was trimmed by 6 bases and J by 2 bases, leaving 15 bases between them. The CDR3 DNA sequence: TGTGCCAGCAGGCGAACCGGGACAACCACAGATACGCAGTATTTT. It yields the protein CASRRTGTTTDTQYF.

This clone is a singleton in its sample. The chain couples TRBV6-2 or TRBV6-3 to TRBJ2-7; 10 positions agree with TRBD1. The CDR3 runs 15 residues. Per the germline V gene, CDR1 is MNHEY and CDR2 is SVGEGT. The junction had 10 bases not matched to a gene; V was cut back by 6 bases and J by 5 bases. The chain's CDR3 is CASSFRDRGLHEQYF. The CDR3 nucleotides are TGTGCCAGCAGCTTCCGGGACAGGGGCCTCCACGAGCAGTACTTC.